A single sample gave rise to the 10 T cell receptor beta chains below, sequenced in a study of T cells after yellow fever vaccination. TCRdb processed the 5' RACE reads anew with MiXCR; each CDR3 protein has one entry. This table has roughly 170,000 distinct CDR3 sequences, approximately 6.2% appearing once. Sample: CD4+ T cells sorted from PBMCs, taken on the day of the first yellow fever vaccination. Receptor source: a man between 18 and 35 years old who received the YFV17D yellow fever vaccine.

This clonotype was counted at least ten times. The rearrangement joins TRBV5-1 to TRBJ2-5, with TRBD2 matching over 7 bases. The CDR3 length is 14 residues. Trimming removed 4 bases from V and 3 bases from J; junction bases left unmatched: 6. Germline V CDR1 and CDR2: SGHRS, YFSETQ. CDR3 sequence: CASSPGGTEETQYF. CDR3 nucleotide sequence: TGCGCCAGCAGCCCGGGGGGAACGGAAGAGACCCAGTACTTC.

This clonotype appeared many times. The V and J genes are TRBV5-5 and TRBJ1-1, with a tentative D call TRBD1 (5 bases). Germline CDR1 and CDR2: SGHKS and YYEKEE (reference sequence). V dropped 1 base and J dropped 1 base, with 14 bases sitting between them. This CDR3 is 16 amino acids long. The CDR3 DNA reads TGTGCCAGCAGCTTGTTTACAGGCGTGCGGAACACTGAAGCTTTCTTT. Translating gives CASSLFTGVRNTEAFF. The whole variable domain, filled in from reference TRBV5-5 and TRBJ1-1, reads DAGVTQSPTHLIKTRGQQVTLRCSPISGHKSVSWYQQVLGQGPQFIFQYYEKEERGRGNFPDRFSARQFPNYSSELNVNALLLGDSALYLCASSLFTGVRNTEAFFGQGTRLTVV.

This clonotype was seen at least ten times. The CDR3 DNA follows: TGCGCCAGCAGCTTGCGGACAGCGATTAATAATGAAAAACTGTTTTTT. It translates to CASSLRTAINNEKLFF. The chain couples TRBV5-1 to TRBJ1-4; D is perhaps TRBD1 (6 bases). V lost 1 base and J lost 4, with 14 bases in between. The CDR3 sequence is 16 residues long. Germline CDR1 is SGHRS and CDR2 is YFSETQ.

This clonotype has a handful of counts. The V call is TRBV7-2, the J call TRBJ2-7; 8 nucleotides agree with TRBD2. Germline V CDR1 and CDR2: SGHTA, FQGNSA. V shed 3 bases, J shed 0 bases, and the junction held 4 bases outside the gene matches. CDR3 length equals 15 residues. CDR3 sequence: CASSLGGGYSYEQYF. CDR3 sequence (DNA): TGTGCCAGCAGCTTGGGCGGGGGGTACTCCTACGAGCAGTACTTC.

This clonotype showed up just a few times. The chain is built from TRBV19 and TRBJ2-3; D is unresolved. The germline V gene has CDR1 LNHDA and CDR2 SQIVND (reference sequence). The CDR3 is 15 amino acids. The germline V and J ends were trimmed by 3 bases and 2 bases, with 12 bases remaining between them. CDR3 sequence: CASSMGPGFTDTQYF. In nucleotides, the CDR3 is TGTGCCAGTAGTATGGGTCCAGGCTTCACAGATACGCAGTATTTT.

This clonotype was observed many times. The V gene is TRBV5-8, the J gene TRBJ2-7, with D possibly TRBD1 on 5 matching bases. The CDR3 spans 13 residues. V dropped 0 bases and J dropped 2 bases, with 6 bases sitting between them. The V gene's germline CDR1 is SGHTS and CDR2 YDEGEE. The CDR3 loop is CASSLAGPYEQYV. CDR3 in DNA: TGTGCCAGCAGCTTGGCAGGGCCCTACGAGCAGTACGTC.

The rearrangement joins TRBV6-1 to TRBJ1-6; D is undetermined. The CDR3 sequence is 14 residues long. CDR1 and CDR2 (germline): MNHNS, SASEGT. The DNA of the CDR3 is TGTGCGTCCCAGTTGGGATTTAATAATTCACCCCTCCACTTT. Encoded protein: CASQLGFNNSPLHF.

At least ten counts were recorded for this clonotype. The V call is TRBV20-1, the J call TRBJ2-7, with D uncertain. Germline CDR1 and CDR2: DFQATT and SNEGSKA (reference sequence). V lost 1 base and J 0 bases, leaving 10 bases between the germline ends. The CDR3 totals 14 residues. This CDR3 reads CSARGALSSYEQYV. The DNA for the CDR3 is TGCAGTGCTAGAGGGGCCCTAAGCTCCTACGAGCAGTACGTC.

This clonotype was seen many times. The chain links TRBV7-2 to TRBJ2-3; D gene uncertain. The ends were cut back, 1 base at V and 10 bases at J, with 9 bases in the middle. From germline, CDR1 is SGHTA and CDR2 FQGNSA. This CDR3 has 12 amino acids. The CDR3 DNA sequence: TGTGCCAGCAGCTTAGGACTGAGGTCGCAGTATTTT. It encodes CASSLGLRSQYF.

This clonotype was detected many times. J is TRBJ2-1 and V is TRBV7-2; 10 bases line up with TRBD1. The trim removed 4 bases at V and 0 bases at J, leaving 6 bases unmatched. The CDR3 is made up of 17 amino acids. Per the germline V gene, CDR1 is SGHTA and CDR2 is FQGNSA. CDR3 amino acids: CASSSLGQGSSYNEQFF. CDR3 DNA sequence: TGTGCCAGCAGCTCCCTGGGACAGGGGAGCTCCTACAATGAGCAGTTCTTC.